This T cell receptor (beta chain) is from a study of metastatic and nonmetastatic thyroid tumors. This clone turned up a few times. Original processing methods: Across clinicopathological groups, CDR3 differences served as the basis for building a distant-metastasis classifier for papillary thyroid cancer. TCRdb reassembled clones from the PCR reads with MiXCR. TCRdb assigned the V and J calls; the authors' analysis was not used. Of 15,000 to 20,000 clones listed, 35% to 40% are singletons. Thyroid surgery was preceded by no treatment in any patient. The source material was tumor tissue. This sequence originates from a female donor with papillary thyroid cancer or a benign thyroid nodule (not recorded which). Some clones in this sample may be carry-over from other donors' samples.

The CDR3 DNA is TGTGCCAGCAGTTTCGCGGGTCTAGCGGGAGGCTACGAGCAGTACTTC. It encodes CASSFAGLAGGYEQYF. The chain uses TRBV28 and TRBJ2-7, with 11 nucleotides matching TRBD2. The CDR3 runs 16 residues. V was clipped by 3 bases and J by 3 bases; unmatched bases: 7. Looked up from germline, CDR1 is MDHEN and CDR2 is SYDVKM.